This passage covers 26 T cell receptor beta chains from one sample sequenced in a study of T-cell reconstitution after alpha-beta-depleted transplantation in children. TCRbeta library preparation incorporated unique molecular identifiers. TCRdb used MiXCR to reprocess the PCR reads, holding one entry per CDR3 protein. The sample has 90,000 to 100,000 distinct CDR3 sequences, 9% to 15% seen once. Sequencing used PBMCs from the stem cell graft donor, obtained from the stem cell graft. The receptors come from a human donor who donated a stem cell graft to a child with inherited bone marrow failure.

This clonotype was observed a few times. The rearrangement links TRBV7-2 to TRBJ1-2; 8 bases match TRBD1. J lost 6 bases, V lost 5 bases, and 5 bases had no gene match. The CDR3 spans 13 residues. Germline lookup yields CDR1 SGHTA and CDR2 FQGNSA. The chain's CDR3 is CASSRQGIDGYTF. The DNA of the CDR3 is TGTGCCAGCAGCCGACAGGGGATCGATGGCTACACCTTC.

The V gene is TRBV5-1, the J gene TRBJ1-5; D is perhaps TRBD1 (6 bases). Per germline, CDR1 SGHRS and CDR2 YFSETQ. The CDR3 sequence is 15 residues long. V was pared by 0 bases and J by 3 bases, with 10 bases between. The CDR3 spells CASSLGTADNQPQHF. In nucleotides, the CDR3 is TGCGCCAGCAGCTTGGGGACAGCGGACAATCAGCCCCAGCATTTT.

Many counts were recorded for this clonotype. V gene TRBV7-9 combines with J gene TRBJ2-1, with 7 nucleotides matching TRBD1. CDR1 and CDR2 from the germline V gene are SEHNR and FQNEAQ (reference sequence). This CDR3 comprises 15 residues. The V gene end was trimmed by 4 bases and the J gene end by 5 bases; junction bases not matched to a gene: 8. CDR3 sequence (DNA): TGTGCCAGCAGCTCGCCAAGGGGGCAGGACAATGAGCAGTTCTTC. This gives the protein CASSSPRGQDNEQFF.

This clonotype was found many times. This chain links TRBV5-5 with TRBJ2-2; no clear D gene. Per germline, CDR1 SGHKS and CDR2 YYEKEE (reference sequence). The CDR3 has 12 amino acids. V lost 4 bases to trimming and J lost 6 bases, with 7 bases between them. This CDR3 reads CASSLGSGELFF. For the CDR3, the DNA is TGTGCCAGCAGCCTAGGGTCCGGGGAGCTGTTTTTT.

This clonotype came up many times. The gene calls are TRBV6-5 and TRBJ1-3, with TRBD1 matching 7 bases. CDR3 size: 14 residues. Germline CDR1 and CDR2: MNHEY and SVGAGI. Trimming at V came to 4 bases and at J to 0 bases, leaving 0 bases not matched to a gene. For the CDR3, the DNA is TGTGCCAGCAGTTGGGACAGCTCTGGAAACACCATATATTTT. It is translated as CASSWDSSGNTIYF.

This clonotype was counted ten times or more. The chain is built from TRBV7-2 and TRBJ2-3, with 8 bases matching TRBD1. This CDR3 has 14 residues. V was clipped by 2 bases and J by 6 bases; unmatched bases: 4. Germline-derived CDR1 and CDR2 are SGHTA and FQGNSA. The CDR3 region has the DNA TGTGCCAGCAGCTTACAGGGGGCGATGGATACGCAGTATTTT. It specifies CASSLQGAMDTQYF.

This clonotype was counted ten times or more. The gene calls are TRBV7-2 and TRBJ2-1, with D hard to call. The V gene's germline CDR1 is SGHTA and CDR2 FQGNSA. This CDR3 spans 14 amino acids. V shed 2 bases and J shed 9 bases, with 14 bases lying between them. Written as DNA, the CDR3 is TGTGCCAGCAGCTTATTGTGGTCGACGGGTGAGCAGTTCTTC. This codes for CASSLLWSTGEQFF.

This clonotype was counted many times. This CDR3 reads CASSREDRGRNEQFF. CDR3 sequence (DNA): TGCGCCAGCAGCCGGGAGGACAGGGGGCGCAATGAGCAGTTCTTC. This rearrangement joins TRBV4-1 to TRBJ2-1; 11 nucleotides match TRBD1. The CDR3 spans 15 residues. The trim removed 4 bases at V and 6 bases at J, leaving 5 bases unmatched. Germline V gene sequence: CDR1 MGHRA, CDR2 YSYEKL.

This clonotype was detected many times. The chain has TRBV20-1 and TRBJ1-1, with D unclear. The CDR3 sequence is 11 residues long. Trimming pared 1 base from V and 6 bases from J, leaving 6 bases between. The germline CDR1 and CDR2 sequences are DFQATT and SNEGSKA (reference sequence). DNA for the CDR3: TGCAGTGCTAGAGGGGAGTCTGAAGCTTTCTTT. Translated: CSARGESEAFF.

This clonotype was picked up many times. The chain is built from TRBV6-2 or TRBV6-3 and TRBJ1-1; D call uncertain. The CDR3 extends over 13 amino acids. Germline loops: CDR1 MNHEY, CDR2 SVGEGT. With 6 bases removed from V and 1 base from J, the gap between germline ends came to 9 bases. CDR3 sequence: CASSPMWNTEAFF. CDR3 in DNA: TGTGCCAGCAGCCCGATGTGGAACACTGAAGCTTTCTTT.

This clonotype came up many times. This chain links TRBV10-3 with TRBJ2-1; tentative D call: TRBD2 (5 bases). This CDR3 is 12 amino acids long. The V end lost 10 bases, the J end lost 7 bases, and 14 bases lay between the germline ends. CDR1 is ENHRY, CDR2 SYGVKD, per germline. The CDR3 reads CASQRPGNEQFF. As DNA, the CDR3 is TGTGCCAGCCAGCGGCCTGGGAATGAGCAGTTCTTC.

This clonotype has at least ten counts. V usage is TRBV5-1 and J usage is TRBJ2-7, with D possibly being TRBD1 or TRBD2 (5 bases each). Germline loops: CDR1 SGHRS, CDR2 YFSETQ. This CDR3 is 14 amino acids long. The ends were cut back, 4 bases at V and 4 bases at J, with 15 bases in the middle. The CDR3 DNA reads TGCGCCAGCAGCCCGCAGGGAGATCGGTACGAGCAGTACTTC. It translates to CASSPQGDRYEQYF.

This clonotype was seen many times. The chain recombines TRBV12-3 or TRBV12-4 with TRBJ2-4; the match to TRBD2 covers 9 bases. The V and J ends lost 6 bases and 6 bases, in that order; junction bases with no gene match: 15. CDR3 length: 17 amino acids. In nucleotides, the CDR3 is TGTGCCAGCAGCCCCCCCCGCGGGAGGGGATTGGGAAACATTCAGTACTTC. It encodes CASSPPRGRGLGNIQYF.

V gene TRBV19 combines with J gene TRBJ2-3, with 10 bases identical to TRBD2. This CDR3 has 16 residues. Germline lookup yields CDR1 LNHDA and CDR2 SQIVND (reference sequence). Trimming at V came to 5 bases and at J to 7 bases, leaving 12 bases not matched to a gene. The CDR3: CASSWTGAGLAYTQYF. As DNA, the CDR3 is TGTGCCAGTAGTTGGACCGGCGCGGGACTAGCGTATACGCAGTATTTT.

This rearrangement joins TRBV27 to TRBJ1-1; D is unclear. The CDR3 has 13 amino acids. Germline CDR1 reads MNHEY; CDR2 reads SMNVEV (reference sequence). V lost 4 bases, J lost 1 base, and 7 bases lay in between. The CDR3 DNA follows: TGTGCCAGCAGTTATGCCAGGAACACTGAAGCTTTCTTT. Its protein product is CASSYARNTEAFF.

This clonotype was seen ten or more times. V usage is TRBV5-1 and J usage is TRBJ2-2; D might be TRBD1 (6 bases). The CDR3 contains 13 residues. CDR1 SGHRS and CDR2 YFSETQ come from the germline V gene. Trimming stripped 4 bases from V and 7 bases from J, with 11 bases between. The CDR3 region has the DNA TGCGCCAGCAGCCCCGGACAGTTCGGGGAGCTGTTTTTT. It specifies CASSPGQFGELFF.

This clonotype was counted at least ten times. The chain has TRBV6-5 and TRBJ1-2; D call uncertain. This CDR3 is 12 amino acids long. Germline V gene lookup returns CDR1 MNHEY and CDR2 SVGAGI. V was clipped by 2 bases and J by 7 bases, with 8 bases between them. CDR3 DNA: TGTGCCAGCAGTTACCAGCCCCCTGGCTACACCTTC. It encodes CASSYQPPGYTF.

In its sample, this clonotype was seen many times. The CDR3 protein is CSVVNTGGDYGYTF. The CDR3 nucleotides are TGCAGCGTTGTAAACACAGGGGGTGACTATGGCTACACCTTC. This rearrangement joins TRBV29-1 to TRBJ1-2; TRBD1 agrees at 8 bases. V gave up 4 bases and J gave up 3 bases; unmatched junction bases: 7. The CDR3 covers 14 residues. Germline V gene data show CDR1 as SQVTM and CDR2 as ANQGSEA. Filled out from reference TRBV29-1 and TRBJ1-2, the complete variable domain reads SAVISQKPSRDICQRGTSLTIQCQVDSQVTMMFWYRQQPGQSLTLIATANQGSEATYESGFVIDKFPISRPNLTFSTLTVSNMSPEDSSIYLCSVVNTGGDYGYTFGSGTRLTVV.

This clonotype was seen repeatedly, ten times or more. CDR3 sequence (DNA): TGTGCCACCAGTGATTCCGGGGCTCACAATGAGCAGTTCTTC. It codes for CATSDSGAHNEQFF. This chain links TRBV24-1 with TRBJ2-1; D is perhaps TRBD1 or TRBD2 (5 bases each). V dropped 2 bases and J dropped 5 bases, with 9 bases sitting between them. This CDR3 has 14 residues. Germline V gives CDR1 KGHDR, CDR2 SFDVKD.

This sequence joins TRBV5-1 and TRBJ2-1; 8 nucleotides align to TRBD1. The CDR3 is 13 residues long. Germline trimming cut 3 bases from V and 6 bases from J; bases unmatched to any gene: 2. Germline V lookup: CDR1 SGHRS, CDR2 YFSETQ. The CDR3 bases are TGCGCCAGCAGCTCGGACAGGGTCAATGAGCAGTTCTTC. Protein sequence: CASSSDRVNEQFF.

This clonotype was picked up many times. The chain joins TRBV10-3 to TRBJ2-1; 14 positions agree with TRBD2. The germline gives CDR1 ENHRY, CDR2 SYGVKD. J was trimmed by 5 bases and V by 10 bases; bases with no gene match: 7. CDR3 size: 15 residues. CDR3 DNA: TGTGCCACCTCCGGGACTAGCGGGAGCGACAATGAGCAGTTCTTC. This codes for CATSGTSGSDNEQFF.

This clonotype was counted ten times or more. V and J are TRBV24-1 and TRBJ2-6; D tentatively reads TRBD1 or TRBD2 (5 bases each). Germline V gene sequence: CDR1 KGHDR, CDR2 SFDVKD. The CDR3 is 20 amino acids. Trimming cost V 3 bases and J 2 bases, with 22 bases left between them. CDR3 sequence (DNA): TGTGCCACCAGTGATCCTCCGGGGCCCCTCGGTGGTCCTGGGGCCAACGTCCTGACTTTC. Its protein is CATSDPPGPLGGPGANVLTF.

This clonotype was detected many times. The rearrangement links TRBV9 to TRBJ2-1; D not resolved. CDR1 SGDLS and CDR2 YYNGEE come from the germline V gene. This CDR3 comprises 12 residues. The V and J ends lost 5 bases and 6 bases respectively, with 9 bases between them. The CDR3 bases are TGTGCCAGCAGTCGACTCAGCAATGAGCAGTTCTTC. This encodes CASSRLSNEQFF.

This clonotype was recorded at least ten times. V and J are TRBV12-3 or TRBV12-4 and TRBJ1-2, with a possible D match to TRBD1 (6 bases). CDR3 length: 15 residues. Between the trimmed V and J ends, which lost 6 bases and 0 bases, there was a span of 14 bases. The CDR3 DNA is TGTGCCAGCAGGGATACAGGGTGGACTAACTATGGCTACACCTTC. Protein: CASRDTGWTNYGYTF.

This clonotype has at least ten counts. This sequence joins TRBV7-2 and TRBJ2-1, with a tentative D call TRBD2 (6 bases). Germline CDR1 is SGHTA and CDR2 is FQGNSA. The V end lost 5 bases, the J end lost 5 bases, and 10 bases lay between the germline ends. This CDR3 is built from 13 residues. The DNA for the CDR3 is TGTGCCAGCAGCCGGGACTGGAACAATGAGCAGTTCTTC. Translated, it gives CASSRDWNNEQFF.

The chain links TRBV20-1 to TRBJ1-5; the match to TRBD1 covers 8 bases. Germline loops: CDR1 DFQATT, CDR2 SNEGSKA (reference sequence). The CDR3 has 14 residues. With 3 bases clipped from V and 5 bases from J, the junction kept 6 bases outside the gene matches. The CDR3 spells CSASQGARDQPQHF. The CDR3 DNA reads as TGCAGTGCTAGTCAGGGGGCAAGAGATCAGCCCCAGCATTTT.